What follows describes a single T cell receptor (beta chain). The assay was immunoSEQ multiplex PCR, and TCRdb's table has in-frame clones only and misses some. The sample has around 2,000,000 clones; about 92% are singletons. CDR3 length equals 14 residues. Trimming stripped 5 bases from V and 6 bases from J, with 17 bases between. The germline V gene has CDR1 SGHVS and CDR2 FQNEAQ. These data are taken from a study of shared clonotypes between healthy human individuals. About the study: CD4 naive and CD4 memory each took three plates per donor, while CD8 naive took two and CD8 memory one.

Selected positively for CCR7 and CD45RO-negative, naive CD8 cells excluded terminally differentiated effector memory CD45RA+ cells. The clonotype was recovered from a man in his late teens or twenties in good health. Some clones in this sample may be carry-over from other donors' samples. Sequenced sample: naive CD8+ T cells from PBMCs. The chain combines TRBV7-8 with TRBJ2-7; D is unresolved. CDR3 coding DNA: TGTGCCAGCAGCCCAAATCCCAGTGGGCCCGAGCAGTACTTC. Protein product: CASSPNPSGPEQYF.